These T cell receptor beta chains were read from a single sample in a study of T cells expressing NK-cell markers. TCRdb re-called the 5' RACE reads; every CDR3 protein appears as one record, without DNA. The table for this sample gives just under 150,000 distinct CDR3 sequences. Sequencing input: blood T cells: a sorted CD56 or NKG2C T cell subset, CD4+ or CD8+ T cells, or bulk PBMC T cells (not recorded which). These receptors originate from a man younger than 35 in good health. The CDR3 runs from the conserved cysteine through the conserved F or W.

>TRBJ2-7|TRBV19
CASSTSRKPKQYF
>TRBJ2-3|TRBV9
CASSVGVQPDTQYF
>TRBJ1-3|TRBV20-1
CSAPAGQAQGDTIYF
>TRBJ2-3|TRBV12-3/TRBV12-4
CASSSGPRTDTQYF
>TRBJ2-7|TRBV5-4
CASSSTGEGIYEQYF
>TRBJ1-1|TRBV20-1
CSARPHDLLNPEAFF
>TRBJ1-1|TRBV4-1
CASSQDPRLNTEAFF
>TRBJ2-2|TRBV11-3
CASSLEVRQEGTGELFF
>TRBJ2-1|TRBV11-2
CASSGSGRAYNEQFF
>TRBJ2-7|TRBV6-5
CASSSPGPTREQYF
>TRBJ2-1|TRBV12-3/TRBV12-4
CASTQKGVGNEQFF
>TRBJ1-2|TRBV29-1
CSVGDQGSGYTF
>TRBJ2-3|TRBV4-2
CASSQAGTSGRAVTDTQYF
>TRBJ2-1|TRBV7-3
CASSQGLAGAYEQFF
>TRBJ2-1|TRBV2
CASIPGEDNEQFF
>TRBJ2-3|TRBV6-2/TRBV6-3
CASSYVAGWTDTQYF
>TRBJ2-2|TRBV5-1
CASSLEVSAVNTGELFF
>TRBJ1-4|TRBV6-1
CASSEEGTGGNEKLFF
>TRBJ2-5|TRBV6-2/TRBV6-3
CASSYSIGTGQETQYF
>TRBJ2-3|TRBV4-3
CASSQDGAGATDTQYF
>TRBJ2-5|TRBV7-9
CASSSQATTQETQYF
>TRBJ2-1|TRBV6-5
CASSVRGYDWFF
>TRBJ2-1|TRBV18
CASSPGRASSYNEQFF
>TRBJ2-1|TRBV9
CASSVGEREAKNEQFF
>TRBJ2-1|TRBV7-2
CASSNWGGDNEQFF
>TRBJ2-2|TRBV7-9
CASWTLDTGELFF
>TRBJ2-1|TRBV27
CAVGLALYNEQFF
>TRBJ1-1|TRBV4-1
CASSRYPPPDRRTYMNTEAFF